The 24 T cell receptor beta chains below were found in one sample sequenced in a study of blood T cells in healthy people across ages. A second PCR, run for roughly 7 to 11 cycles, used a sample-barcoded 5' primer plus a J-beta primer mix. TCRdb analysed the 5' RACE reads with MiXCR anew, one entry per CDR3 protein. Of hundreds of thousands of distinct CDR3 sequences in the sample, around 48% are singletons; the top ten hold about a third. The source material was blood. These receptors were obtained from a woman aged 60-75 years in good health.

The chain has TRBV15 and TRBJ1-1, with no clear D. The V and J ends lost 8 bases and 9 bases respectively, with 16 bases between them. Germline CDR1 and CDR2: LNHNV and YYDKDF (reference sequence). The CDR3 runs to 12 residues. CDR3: CATAAEGEKAFF. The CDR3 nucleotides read TGTGCCACCGCGGCCGAGGGCGAGAAAGCTTTCTTT.

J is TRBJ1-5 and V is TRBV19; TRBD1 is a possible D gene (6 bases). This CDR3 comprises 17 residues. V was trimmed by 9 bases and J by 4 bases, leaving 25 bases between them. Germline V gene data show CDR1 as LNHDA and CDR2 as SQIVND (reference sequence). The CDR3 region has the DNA TGTGCCAGCGGGGTGGGGGGCTGGGGCGGAGTAAATCAGCCCCAGCATTTT. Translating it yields CASGVGGWGGVNQPQHF.

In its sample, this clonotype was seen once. The DNA for the CDR3 is TGTGCCAGCAGCTTAGCGCTTTTAGGGGGTCTTGGCTACAAGCAGTACTTC. This encodes CASSLALLGGLGYKQYF. V usage is TRBV7-8 and J usage is TRBJ2-4; a weak D match, TRBD1 (6 bases). CDR1 and CDR2 from the germline V gene are SGHVS and FQNEAQ. The CDR3 contains 17 residues. V was shortened by 0 bases and J by 13 bases, with 25 bases between the two germline ends.

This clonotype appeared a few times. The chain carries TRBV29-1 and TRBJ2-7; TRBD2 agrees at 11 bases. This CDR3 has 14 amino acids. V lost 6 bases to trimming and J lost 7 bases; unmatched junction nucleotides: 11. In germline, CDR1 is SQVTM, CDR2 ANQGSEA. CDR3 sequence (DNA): TGCAGCGTGAAACTAGCGGGAGTTAGGGAAGAGCAGTACTTC. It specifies CSVKLAGVREEQYF.

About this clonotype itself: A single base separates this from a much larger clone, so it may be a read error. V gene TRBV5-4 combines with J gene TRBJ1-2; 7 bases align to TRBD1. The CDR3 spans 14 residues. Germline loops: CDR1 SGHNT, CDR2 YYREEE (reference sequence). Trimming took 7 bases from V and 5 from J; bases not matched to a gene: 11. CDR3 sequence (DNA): TGTGCCAGCGGTTCAGGGGGTTTTGGATATGGCTACACCTTC. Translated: CASGSGGFGYGYTF.

The CDR3 here is CASGLDRYGYTF. CDR3 bases: TGCGCCAGCGGGCTGGATCGCTATGGCTACACCTTC. The chain combines TRBV5-1 with TRBJ1-2; D is ambiguous. Trimming left V 7 bases short and J 4 bases short, with 11 bases between. The CDR3 covers 12 residues. Per the germline V gene, CDR1 is SGHRS and CDR2 is YFSETQ.

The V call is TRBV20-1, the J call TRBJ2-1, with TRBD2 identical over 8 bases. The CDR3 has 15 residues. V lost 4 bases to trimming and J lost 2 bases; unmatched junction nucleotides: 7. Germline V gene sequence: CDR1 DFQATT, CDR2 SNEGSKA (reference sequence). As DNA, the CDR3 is TGCAGTGCTATCGAAGCGGGGGCTGCCTACAATGAGCAGTTCTTC. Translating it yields CSAIEAGAAYNEQFF.

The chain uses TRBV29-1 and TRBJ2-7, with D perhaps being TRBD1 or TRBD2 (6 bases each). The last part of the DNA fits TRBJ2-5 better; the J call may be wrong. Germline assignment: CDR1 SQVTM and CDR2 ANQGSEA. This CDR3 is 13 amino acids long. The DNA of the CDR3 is TGCAGCGGTGACCCCAGGGGAGGAGAGACCCAGTACTTC. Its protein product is CSGDPRGGETQYF.

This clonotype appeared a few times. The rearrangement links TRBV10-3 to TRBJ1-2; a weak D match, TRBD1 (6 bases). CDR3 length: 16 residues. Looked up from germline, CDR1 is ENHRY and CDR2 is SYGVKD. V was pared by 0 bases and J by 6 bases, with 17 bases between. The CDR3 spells CAISESQTGTGDGYTF. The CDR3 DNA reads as TGTGCCATCAGTGAGTCGCAAACAGGGACTGGGGATGGCTACACCTTC.

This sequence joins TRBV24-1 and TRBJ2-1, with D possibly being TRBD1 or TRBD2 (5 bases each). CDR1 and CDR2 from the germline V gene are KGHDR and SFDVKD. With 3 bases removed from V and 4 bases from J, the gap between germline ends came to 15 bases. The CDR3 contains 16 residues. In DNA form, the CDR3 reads TGTGCCACCAGTGATCACGGGGCCAAGACATACAATGAGCAGTTCTTC. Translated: CATSDHGAKTYNEQFF.

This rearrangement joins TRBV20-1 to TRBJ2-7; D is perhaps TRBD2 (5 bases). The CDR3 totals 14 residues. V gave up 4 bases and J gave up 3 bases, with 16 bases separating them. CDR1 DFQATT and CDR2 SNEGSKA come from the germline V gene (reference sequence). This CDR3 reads CSAIEPWGDYEQYF. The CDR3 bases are TGCAGTGCTATCGAGCCATGGGGAGACTACGAGCAGTACTTC.

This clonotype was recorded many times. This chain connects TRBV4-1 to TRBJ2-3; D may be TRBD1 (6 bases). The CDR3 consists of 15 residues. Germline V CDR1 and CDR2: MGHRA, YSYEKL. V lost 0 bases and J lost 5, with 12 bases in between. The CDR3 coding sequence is TGCGCCAGCAGCCAAGATGGCGTAGGGGGAGATACGCAGTATTTT. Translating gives CASSQDGVGGDTQYF.

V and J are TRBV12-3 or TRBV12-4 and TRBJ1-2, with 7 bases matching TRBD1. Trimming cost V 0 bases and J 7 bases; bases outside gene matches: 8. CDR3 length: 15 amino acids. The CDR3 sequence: CASSLADRAVGGYTF. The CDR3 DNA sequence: TGTGCCAGCAGTTTAGCAGACAGGGCAGTCGGTGGCTACACCTTC.

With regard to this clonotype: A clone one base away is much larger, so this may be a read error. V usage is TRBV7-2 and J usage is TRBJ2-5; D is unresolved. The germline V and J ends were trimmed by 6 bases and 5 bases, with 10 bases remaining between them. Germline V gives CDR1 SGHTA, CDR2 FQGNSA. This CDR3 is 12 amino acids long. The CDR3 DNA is TGTGCCAGCAGGCGTCAGGTTGAGACCCAGTACTTC. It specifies CASRRQVETQYF.

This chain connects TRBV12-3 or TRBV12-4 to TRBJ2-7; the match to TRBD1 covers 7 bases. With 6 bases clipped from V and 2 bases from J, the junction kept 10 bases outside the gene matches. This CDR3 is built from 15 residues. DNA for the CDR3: TGTGCCAGCAGAACCGACAGGGAAGCCCCCTACGAGCAGTACTTC. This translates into CASRTDREAPYEQYF.

The CDR3 protein is CASSLLVLAGLGNEQFF. DNA for the CDR3: TGTGCCAGCAGCTTACTGGTCCTAGCGGGACTAGGAAATGAGCAGTTCTTC. The chain uses TRBV7-8 and TRBJ2-1, with TRBD2 identical over 9 bases. The CDR3 has 17 amino acids. The germline gives CDR1 SGHVS, CDR2 FQNEAQ. V shed 2 bases and J 7 bases; nucleotides not matched to a gene: 12.

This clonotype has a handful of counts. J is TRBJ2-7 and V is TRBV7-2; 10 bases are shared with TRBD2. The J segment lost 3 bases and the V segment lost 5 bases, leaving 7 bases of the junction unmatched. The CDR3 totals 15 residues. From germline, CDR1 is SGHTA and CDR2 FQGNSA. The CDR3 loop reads CASSRGPSGSYEQYF. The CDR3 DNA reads TGTGCCAGCAGCCGGGGGCCTAGCGGGAGCTACGAGCAGTACTTC.

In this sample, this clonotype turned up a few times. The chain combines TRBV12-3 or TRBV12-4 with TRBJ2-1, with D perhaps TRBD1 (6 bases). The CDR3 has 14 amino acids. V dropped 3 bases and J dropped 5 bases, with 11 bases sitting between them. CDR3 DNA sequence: TGTGCCAGCAGTTTGCACAGGGCCAACAATGAGCAGTTCTTC. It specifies CASSLHRANNEQFF.

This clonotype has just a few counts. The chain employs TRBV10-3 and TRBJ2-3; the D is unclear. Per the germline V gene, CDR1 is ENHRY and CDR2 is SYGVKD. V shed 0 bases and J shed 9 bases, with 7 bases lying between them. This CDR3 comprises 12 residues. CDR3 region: CAISESPDTQYF. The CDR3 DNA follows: TGTGCCATCAGTGAGTCCCCGGACACGCAGTATTTT.

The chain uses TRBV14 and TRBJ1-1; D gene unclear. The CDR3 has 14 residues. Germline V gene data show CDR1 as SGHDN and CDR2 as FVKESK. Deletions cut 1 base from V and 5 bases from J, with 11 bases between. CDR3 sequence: CASSQALGSTEAFF. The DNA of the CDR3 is TGTGCCAGCAGCCAAGCATTAGGGAGTACTGAAGCTTTCTTT.

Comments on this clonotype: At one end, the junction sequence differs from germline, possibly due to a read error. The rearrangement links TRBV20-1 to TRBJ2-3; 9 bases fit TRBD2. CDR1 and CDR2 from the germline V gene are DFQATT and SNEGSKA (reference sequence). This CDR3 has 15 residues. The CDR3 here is CSARDWGLAADTRYF. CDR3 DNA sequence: TGCAGTGCTAGAGATTGGGGACTAGCCGCGGATACGCGGTATTTT.

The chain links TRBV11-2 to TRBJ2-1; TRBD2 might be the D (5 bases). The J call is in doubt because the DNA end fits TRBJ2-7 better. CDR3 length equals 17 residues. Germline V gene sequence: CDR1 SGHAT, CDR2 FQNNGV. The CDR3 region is CASSLDLRASSYNEQYF. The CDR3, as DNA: TGTGCCAGCAGCTTAGATCTGAGGGCGAGCTCCTACAATGAGCAGTACTTC.

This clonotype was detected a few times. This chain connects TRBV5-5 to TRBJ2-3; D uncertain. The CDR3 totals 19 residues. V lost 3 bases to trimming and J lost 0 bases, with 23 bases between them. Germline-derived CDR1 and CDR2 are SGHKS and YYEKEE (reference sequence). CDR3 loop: CASSWSGAERKISTDTQYF. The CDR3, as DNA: TGTGCCAGCAGCTGGTCAGGCGCGGAGCGAAAGATTAGCACAGATACGCAGTATTTT.

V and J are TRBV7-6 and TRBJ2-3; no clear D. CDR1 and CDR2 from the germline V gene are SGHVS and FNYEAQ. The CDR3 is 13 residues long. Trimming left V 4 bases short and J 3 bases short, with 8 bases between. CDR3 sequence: CASSSQATDTQYF. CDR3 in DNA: TGTGCCAGCAGCTCCCAGGCTACAGATACGCAGTATTTT.